The rows below give T cell receptor beta chains drawn from one sample of a study of metastatic and nonmetastatic thyroid tumors. TCRdb re-called the PCR reads with MiXCR. The data show 20,000 to 30,000 clones, roughly 13% seen once. The sequencing sample was made of blood. The receptor source for this set is a female donor with papillary thyroid cancer or a benign thyroid nodule (not recorded which). Some clones in this sample may be carry-over from other donors' samples. Each CDR3 is given with its conserved first and last residue. The D gene is left open where the match is weak. For some rows the clone size is stated as once, few or many, or as a class when expanded; others skip it.

clone size: many; D gene: TRBD1; V gene: TRBV7-9; CDR3 length: 15; J gene: TRBJ1-2; CDR3 protein: CASSPGQGLVYGYTF; CDR3 DNA: TGTGCCAGCAGCCCGGGACAGGGGCTCGTCTATGGCTACACCTTC
clone size: many; D gene: -; V gene: TRBV24-1; CDR3 length: 17; J gene: TRBJ1-5; CDR3 protein: CATSDLATADSNQPQHF; CDR3 DNA: TGTGCCACCAGTGATTTGGCCACAGCAGATAGCAATCAGCCCCAGCATTTT
clone size: medium-sized; D gene: -; V gene: TRBV11-2; CDR3 length: 13; J gene: TRBJ2-2; CDR3 protein: CATQWGNTGELFF; CDR3 DNA: TGTGCCACTCAGTGGGGGAACACCGGGGAGCTGTTTTTT
clone size: many; D gene: TRBD2; V gene: TRBV11-2; CDR3 length: 17; J gene: TRBJ2-1; CDR3 protein: CASSPPLGTSAHNEQFF; CDR3 DNA: TGTGCCAGCAGCCCACCCCTGGGGACTAGCGCTCACAATGAGCAGTTCTTC
clone size: many; D gene: -; V gene: TRBV6-2/TRBV6-3; CDR3 length: 14; J gene: TRBJ2-7; CDR3 protein: CASSYGARPYEQYF; CDR3 DNA: TGTGCCAGCAGTTACGGTGCTAGACCCTACGAGCAGTACTTC
clone size: many; D gene: TRBD1; V gene: TRBV7-9; CDR3 length: 18; J gene: TRBJ2-1; CDR3 protein: CASSLYRLTGAHYNEQFF; CDR3 DNA: TGTGCCAGCAGCTTATACCGACTGACAGGGGCCCACTACAATGAGCAGTTCTTC
clone size: many; D gene: -; V gene: TRBV9; CDR3 length: 13; J gene: TRBJ2-1; CDR3 protein: CASSFELYNEQFF; CDR3 DNA: TGTGCCAGCAGCTTCGAACTTTACAATGAGCAGTTCTTC
clone size: many; D gene: TRBD2; V gene: TRBV4-2; CDR3 length: 16; J gene: TRBJ2-3; CDR3 protein: CASSQVRAGGPDTQYF; CDR3 DNA: TGTGCCAGCAGCCAAGTTCGAGCGGGAGGCCCCGATACGCAGTATTTT
clone size: many; D gene: TRBD1; V gene: TRBV6-1; CDR3 length: 13; J gene: TRBJ2-5; CDR3 protein: CASSPRGQETQYF; CDR3 DNA: TGTGCCAGCAGTCCCAGGGGGCAAGAGACCCAGTACTTC
clone size: many; D gene: TRBD1; V gene: TRBV10-3; CDR3 length: 14; J gene: TRBJ2-1; CDR3 protein: CATRDRGSYNEQFF; CDR3 DNA: TGTGCCACCCGGGACAGGGGTAGCTACAATGAGCAGTTCTTC
clone size: -; D gene: -; V gene: TRBV28; CDR3 length: 13; J gene: TRBJ2-7; CDR3 protein: CASSLEGTYEQHF; CDR3 DNA: TGTGCCAGCAGTTTGGAGGGAACCTACGAGCAGCACTTC
clone size: many; D gene: -; V gene: TRBV7-2; CDR3 length: 13; J gene: TRBJ2-2; CDR3 protein: CASSLESGGELFF; CDR3 DNA: TGTGCCAGCAGCTTAGAGAGTGGAGGGGAGCTGTTTTTT
clone size: many; D gene: TRBD1; V gene: TRBV6-1; CDR3 length: 16; J gene: TRBJ1-4; CDR3 protein: CASSATGGATNEKLFF; CDR3 DNA: TGTGCCAGCAGTGCGACAGGGGGAGCAACTAATGAAAAACTGTTTTTT